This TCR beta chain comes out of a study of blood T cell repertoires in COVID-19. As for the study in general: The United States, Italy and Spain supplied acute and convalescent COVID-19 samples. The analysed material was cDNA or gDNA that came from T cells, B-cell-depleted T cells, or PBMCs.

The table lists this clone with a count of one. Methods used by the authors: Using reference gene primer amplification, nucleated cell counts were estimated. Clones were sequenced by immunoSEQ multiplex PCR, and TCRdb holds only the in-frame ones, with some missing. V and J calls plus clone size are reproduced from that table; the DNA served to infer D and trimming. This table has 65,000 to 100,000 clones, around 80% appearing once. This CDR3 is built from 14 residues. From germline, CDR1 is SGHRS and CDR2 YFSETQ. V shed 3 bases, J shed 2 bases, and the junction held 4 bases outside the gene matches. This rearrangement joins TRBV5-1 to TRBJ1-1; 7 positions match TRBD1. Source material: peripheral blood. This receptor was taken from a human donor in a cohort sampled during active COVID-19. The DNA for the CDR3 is TGCGCCAGCAGCTGGGACAGCCGAAACACTGAAGCTTTCTTT. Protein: CASSWDSRNTEAFF.